This T cell receptor (beta chain) is drawn from a study of Ad26.COV2.S vaccination and SARS-CoV-2 variants. Across the whole study: Donor got 5x10^10 or 1x10^11 viral particles of Ad26.COV2.S.

As for treatment: about 20 received Ad26.COV2.S at low or high dose, single or two shots; about five received placebo; per-sample allocation not given. Following the first vaccine or placebo injection, samples were taken on day 63. Of note for this clone: Its antigen is still unknown.

The CDR3 is 15 residues long. CDR1 is MNHNS and CDR2 is SASEGT in the germline V gene. Trimming took off 0 bases at V and 6 bases at J, with 13 bases between the two ends. Study-level points and caveats: Following vaccination, spike-specific CD8+ and CD4+ T cell responses reportedly exhibited substantial breadth. Total T cell responses were possibly underestimated by TCR breadth and depth analyses.

Repertoires were generated with immunoSEQ multiplex PCR, while TCRdb's copy carries only in-frame clones and drops some. The repertoire consists of roughly 510,000 clones, with about 83% occurring once and the leading ten covering 9.5% to 15%. The specimen was peripheral blood, collected in a trial of Ad26.COV2.S vaccine versus placebo. The V and J genes are TRBV6-1 and TRBJ2-3, with a possible D match to TRBD2 (7 bases). The source of this sequence is a person aged 18 to 59 who received the Ad26.COV2.S COVID-19 vaccine or a placebo. CDR3 protein: CASSEAGRGRDTQYF. CDR3 DNA sequence: TGTGCCAGCAGTGAAGCAGGGAGGGGGAGGGATACGCAGTATTTT.